The 7 T cell receptor beta chains presented below share a single source sample, sequenced in a study of long-term antiretroviral therapy in people with HIV. The run of the v3.0 immunoSEQ assay was at survey level. Some clones are missing from TCRdb's copy, which holds only in-frame ones; the method was immunoSEQ multiplex PCR. The profile shows nearly 25,000 clones, 79% of them singletons. The sample consisted of unsorted PBMCs, taken 1.2 years after starting antiretroviral therapy. The receptors derive from a woman aged 35 to 49 with HIV.

The CDR3 sequence: CASSLVREFYNEQFF. The CDR3 coding sequence is TGCGCCAGCAGCTTGGTCAGGGAATTCTACAATGAGCAGTTCTTC. V gene TRBV5-1 combines with J gene TRBJ2-1; D perhaps matches TRBD1 (5 bases). V was shortened by 0 bases and J by 3 bases, with 10 bases between the two germline ends. Germline V gives CDR1 SGHRS, CDR2 YFSETQ. The CDR3 runs to 15 residues.

This clone showed up just a few times. The rearrangement links TRBV5-4 to TRBJ2-5; possible D gene TRBD2, 6 bases. The CDR3 totals 13 residues. Trimming left V 0 bases short and J 5 bases short, with 8 bases between. In germline, CDR1 is SGHNT, CDR2 YYREEE (reference sequence). The CDR3, as DNA: TGTGCCAGCAGCTTGGTCGGAGGGGAGACCCAGTACTTC. Residues: CASSLVGGETQYF.

This clone appeared a few times. The chain recombines TRBV6-5 with TRBJ1-4; TRBD1 aligns across 9 bases. The CDR3 contains 15 residues. The germline CDR1 and CDR2 sequences are MNHEY and SVGAGI. Germline trimming cut 7 bases from V and 0 bases from J; bases unmatched to any gene: 3. The CDR3 reads CASTRTGATNEKLFF. DNA of the CDR3: TGTGCCAGCACTCGGACAGGGGCAACTAATGAAAAACTGTTTTTT.

This clone was detected once. CDR3 residues: CASSVQSVGTDTQYF. The CDR3 region has the DNA TGTGCCAGCAGCGTACAATCGGTGGGCACAGATACGCAGTATTTT. The chain couples TRBV9 to TRBJ2-3; D is undetermined. The CDR3 runs 15 residues. V was pared by 1 base and J by 1 base, with 10 bases between. Germline V gene data show CDR1 as SGDLS and CDR2 as YYNGEE.

The chain is built from TRBV11-2 and TRBJ2-1, with 11 bases matching TRBD2. CDR1 is SGHAT and CDR2 is FQNNGV in the germline V gene. The CDR3 covers 17 residues. J gave up 6 bases and V 1 base, and 8 bases lay outside the gene matches. The CDR3 DNA sequence: TGTGCCAGCAGCTTAGTGGCACTAGCGGGAGCCGCCAATGAGCAGTTCTTC. Its protein is CASSLVALAGAANEQFF.

The J gene is TRBJ2-7, the V gene TRBV7-9, with 8 bases lining up with TRBD2. The CDR3 extends over 15 amino acids. J gave up 5 bases and V 1 base, and 7 bases lay outside the gene matches. Germline V gene data show CDR1 as SEHNR and CDR2 as FQNEAQ (reference sequence). CDR3 DNA sequence: TGTGCCAGCAGCTTAGAGAGCGGGAGAATCCACGAGCAGTACTTC. Translating it yields CASSLESGRIHEQYF. The entire variable domain, with the rest obtained from reference TRBV7-9 and TRBJ2-7, is as follows: DTGVSQNPRHKITKRGQNVTFRCDPISEHNRLYWYRQTLGQGPEFLTYFQNEAQLEKSRLLSDRFSAERPKGSFSTLEIQRTEQGDSAMYLCASSLESGRIHEQYFGPGTRLTVT.

The chain uses TRBV7-9 and TRBJ2-1; TRBD1 aligns across 7 bases. This CDR3 region has 15 residues. In germline, CDR1 is SEHNR, CDR2 FQNEAQ (reference sequence). V shed 4 bases, J shed 4 bases, and the junction held 7 bases outside the gene matches. CDR3 residues: CASSWDSSTYNEQFF. In DNA form, the CDR3 reads TGTGCCAGCAGCTGGGACAGTTCCACGTACAATGAGCAGTTCTTC.